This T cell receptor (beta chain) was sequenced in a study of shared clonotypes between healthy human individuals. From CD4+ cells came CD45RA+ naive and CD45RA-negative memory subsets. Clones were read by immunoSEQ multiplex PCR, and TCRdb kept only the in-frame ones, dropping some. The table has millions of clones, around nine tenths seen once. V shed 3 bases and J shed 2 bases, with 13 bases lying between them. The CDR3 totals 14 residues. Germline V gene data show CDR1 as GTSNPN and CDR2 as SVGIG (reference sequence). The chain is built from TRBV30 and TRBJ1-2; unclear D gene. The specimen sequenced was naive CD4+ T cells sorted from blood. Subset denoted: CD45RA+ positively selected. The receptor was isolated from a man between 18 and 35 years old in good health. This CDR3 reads CAWSATLTNYGYTF. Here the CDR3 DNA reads TGTGCCTGGAGCGCGACACTTACCAACTATGGCTACACCTTC.